Listed below are T cell receptor beta chains from one sample, sequenced in a study of shared clonotypes between healthy human individuals. The protocol was immunoSEQ multiplex PCR, while the TCRdb copy is restricted to in-frame clones and leaves out a portion. The table lists nearly 1,000,000 clones, approximately 80% of them singletons. The material sequenced was memory CD4+ T cells sorted from blood. The source of these receptors is a man in his late teens or twenties in good health. CDR3s include the opening cysteine and the closing phenylalanine or tryptophan. A D gene is named only where the DNA matches it firmly. Size tells how often a clone was seen (once, few, many) or the class of an expanded clone, and some rows leave it out.

v_gene: TRBV2
abundance: NA
j_gene: TRBJ2-7
d_gene: NA
CDR3nt: TGTGCCAGCAGTCTCAACCCCCCCGCGCTCAGATTC
CDR3aa: CASSLNPPALRF

v_gene: TRBV5-1
abundance: NA
j_gene: TRBJ1-2
d_gene: NA
CDR3nt: TGCGCCAGCAGCCCGGACCCATCCGGCGGCTACACCTTC
CDR3aa: CASSPDPSGGYTF

v_gene: TRBV7-6
abundance: NA
j_gene: TRBJ2-5
d_gene: TRBD2
CDR3nt: TGTGCCAGCAGCTCTCAGCGGGGGGAGACCCAGTACTTC
CDR3aa: CASSSQRGETQYF

v_gene: TRBV19
abundance: NA
j_gene: TRBJ1-5
d_gene: TRBD1
CDR3nt: TGTGCCAGTGCGTCGGGACAGGTAGGGGATCAGCCCCAGCATTTT
CDR3aa: CASASGQVGDQPQHF

v_gene: TRBV9
abundance: NA
j_gene: TRBJ2-1
d_gene: NA
CDR3nt: TGTGCCAGCAGCCAGGGAGTCAGCTCCTACAATGAGCAGTTCTTC
CDR3aa: CASSQGVSSYNEQFF

v_gene: TRBV13
abundance: many
j_gene: TRBJ2-3
d_gene: TRBD2
CDR3nt: TGTGCCAGCAGCTTTAGGGGACTAGACACAGATACGCAGTATTTT
CDR3aa: CASSFRGLDTDTQYF

v_gene: TRBV6-1
abundance: NA
j_gene: TRBJ1-5
d_gene: NA
CDR3nt: TGTGCCAGCAGGTGGGAGGGGAGCAATCAGCCCCAGCATTTT
CDR3aa: CASRWEGSNQPQHF

v_gene: TRBV6-1
abundance: NA
j_gene: TRBJ1-2
d_gene: TRBD1
CDR3nt: TGTGCCAGCAGGAGAGACAGGGGAGGGGGGTATGGCTACACCTTC
CDR3aa: CASRRDRGGGYGYTF

v_gene: TRBV29-1
abundance: NA
j_gene: TRBJ2-3
d_gene: TRBD1
CDR3nt: TGCAGCGGGGCCAGGGGGGATACGCAGTATTTT
CDR3aa: CSGARGDTQYF

v_gene: TRBV4-1
abundance: NA
j_gene: TRBJ2-3
d_gene: TRBD1
CDR3nt: TGCGCCAGCAGCCCTAGGGACAGGGAAGTTTCAGATACGCAGTATTTT
CDR3aa: CASSPRDREVSDTQYF

v_gene: TRBV27
abundance: NA
j_gene: TRBJ1-1
d_gene: NA
CDR3nt: TGTGCCAGCAGAGATCGTTATGAAGCTTTCTTT
CDR3aa: CASRDRYEAFF

v_gene: TRBV27
abundance: once
j_gene: TRBJ1-4
d_gene: NA
CDR3nt: TGTGCCAGCAGTCCGCTGGGGACAACTAATGAAAAACTGTTTTTT
CDR3aa: CASSPLGTTNEKLFF

v_gene: TRBV5-4
abundance: NA
j_gene: TRBJ2-2
d_gene: NA
CDR3nt: TGTGCCAGCAGCACCCTCCGGGACGGGACCGGGGAGCTGTTTTTT
CDR3aa: CASSTLRDGTGELFF

v_gene: TRBV9
abundance: NA
j_gene: TRBJ2-7
d_gene: NA
CDR3nt: TGTGCCAGCAGCGTCGGATTAGATACCCCTCAGTACTTC
CDR3aa: CASSVGLDTPQYF

v_gene: TRBV19
abundance: NA
j_gene: TRBJ2-1
d_gene: TRBD1
CDR3nt: TGTGCCAGTAGTATCGGACAGGGGATGGGTATTAATGAGCAGTTCTTC
CDR3aa: CASSIGQGMGINEQFF

v_gene: TRBV19
abundance: NA
j_gene: TRBJ2-4
d_gene: NA
CDR3nt: TGTGCCAGTAGTATAGGAAGGGTTGGCAAAAACATTCAGTACTTC
CDR3aa: CASSIGRVGKNIQYF

v_gene: TRBV7-2
abundance: NA
j_gene: TRBJ2-1
d_gene: NA
CDR3nt: TGTGCCAGCAGCTCTGGATTGTTCCAGAATGAGCAGTTCTTC
CDR3aa: CASSSGLFQNEQFF

v_gene: TRBV28
abundance: NA
j_gene: TRBJ2-2
d_gene: NA
CDR3nt: TGTGCCAGCAACAGACAGGAGCTGAGGACCGGGGAGCTGTTTTTT
CDR3aa: CASNRQELRTGELFF

v_gene: TRBV18
abundance: NA
j_gene: TRBJ2-1
d_gene: NA
CDR3nt: TGTGCCAGCTCACCACCGGTCGGCTACAATGAGCAGTTCTTC
CDR3aa: CASSPPVGYNEQFF

v_gene: TRBV4-1
abundance: once
j_gene: TRBJ1-4
d_gene: TRBD1
CDR3nt: TGCGCCAGCAGCCAAGATGGGACCGGGACAGGGGTAAAACTGTTTTTT
CDR3aa: CASSQDGTGTGVKLFF

v_gene: TRBV6-1
abundance: NA
j_gene: TRBJ2-4
d_gene: NA
CDR3nt: TGTGCCAGCAGTGGCCCGGGAGACGCCAAAAACATTCAGTACTTC
CDR3aa: CASSGPGDAKNIQYF

v_gene: TRBV30
abundance: few
j_gene: TRBJ1-4
d_gene: NA
CDR3nt: TGTGCCTGGAGTGAAGGGGAAAAACTGTTTTTT
CDR3aa: CAWSEGEKLFF

v_gene: TRBV9
abundance: NA
j_gene: TRBJ2-3
d_gene: TRBD2
CDR3nt: TGTGCCAGCAGTTTCGGGGGGTTCACAGATACGCAGTATTTT
CDR3aa: CASSFGGFTDTQYF

v_gene: TRBV5-6
abundance: NA
j_gene: TRBJ1-3
d_gene: NA
CDR3nt: TGTGCCAGCAGCTTGACAGCGTCTGGAAACACCATATATTTT
CDR3aa: CASSLTASGNTIYF

v_gene: TRBV28
abundance: once
j_gene: TRBJ2-2
d_gene: TRBD1
CDR3nt: TGTGCCAGCAGTACCCCCGGACAGGGGTTTCTCGGGGAGCTGTTTTTT
CDR3aa: CASSTPGQGFLGELFF

v_gene: TRBV9
abundance: few
j_gene: TRBJ2-3
d_gene: NA
CDR3nt: TGTGCCAGCAGTTACACAGATACGCAGTATTTT
CDR3aa: CASSYTDTQYF

v_gene: TRBV30
abundance: once
j_gene: TRBJ2-7
d_gene: NA
CDR3nt: TGTGCCTGGGGGGAGGGACACTCCTACGAGCAGTACTTC
CDR3aa: CAWGEGHSYEQYF

v_gene: TRBV6-6
abundance: NA
j_gene: TRBJ1-4
d_gene: NA
CDR3nt: TGTGCCAGCAGTCGCCTCGGGGTGCCTAATGAAAAACTGTTTTTT
CDR3aa: CASSRLGVPNEKLFF

v_gene: TRBV5-1
abundance: NA
j_gene: TRBJ1-2
d_gene: TRBD1
CDR3nt: TGCGCCAGCGGTCAACAGGGGGCCGGCTATGGCTACACCTTC
CDR3aa: CASGQQGAGYGYTF

v_gene: TRBV30
abundance: once
j_gene: TRBJ1-1
d_gene: NA
CDR3nt: TGTGCCTGGAGTGTACGGGGGATCGGGCAGATGAACACTGAAGCTTTCTTT
CDR3aa: CAWSVRGIGQMNTEAFF

v_gene: TRBV5-4
abundance: NA
j_gene: TRBJ1-2
d_gene: NA
CDR3nt: TGTGCCAGCAGCCCCGCCTGGACCTATGGCTACACCTTC
CDR3aa: CASSPAWTYGYTF